This T cell receptor (beta chain) was profiled in a study of cytomegalovirus exposure and HLA in healthy donors. Whole-study findings and limits: The study found most TCR sequences rare, yet found some public TCRs in many donors.

Primers: 60 Vbeta forward and 13 Jbeta reverse. Here immunoSEQ multiplex PCR was the method, and the copy in TCRdb shows in-frame clones only, minus some. The data show about 120,000 clones, around 60% seen once. V was clipped by 1 base and J by 8 bases, with 11 bases between them. Germline lookup yields CDR1 SGHNT and CDR2 YYREEE (reference sequence). This CDR3 region has 13 residues. A word on this clone: Its target is unknown.

The chain carries TRBV5-4 and TRBJ2-3; possibly TRBD2 for D (6 bases). The source is a man in his forties in good health and CMV-seropositive. The sequencing input was PBMCs. In DNA form, the CDR3 reads TGTGCCAGCAGCTTGCGGTCGGGAGCTACGCAGTATTTT. As protein: CASSLRSGATQYF.